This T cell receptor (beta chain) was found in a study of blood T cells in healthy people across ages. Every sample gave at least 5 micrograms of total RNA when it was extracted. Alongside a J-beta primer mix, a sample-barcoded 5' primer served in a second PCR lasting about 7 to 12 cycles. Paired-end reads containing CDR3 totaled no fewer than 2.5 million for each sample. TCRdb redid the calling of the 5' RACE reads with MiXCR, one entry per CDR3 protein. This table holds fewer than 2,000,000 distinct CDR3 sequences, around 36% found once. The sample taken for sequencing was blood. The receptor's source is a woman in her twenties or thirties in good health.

The DNA for the CDR3 is TGTGCCAGCAGTGATCCAGGAACCCAGCAGTATTTT. Amino acid sequence: CASSDPGTQQYF. V usage is TRBV2 and J usage is TRBJ2-3; unclear D gene. This CDR3 is 12 amino acids long. Trimming stripped 3 bases from V and 11 bases from J, with 12 bases between. Germline V gene data show CDR1 as SNHLY and CDR2 as FYNNEI.